Reported below is one TCR beta chain. In the original processing: Reference gene primer amplification yielded estimated nucleated cell counts. Data came from immunoSEQ multiplex PCR; TCRdb stores just in-frame clones and leaves some out. For V, J and clone size, that table is used; D and trimming come from the DNA. This table has 200,000 or so clones, 88% appearing once. The sample comes from a study of blood T cell repertoires in COVID-19. Study-wide background: Acute and convalescent COVID-19 specimens originated in the United States, Italy and Spain. T cells, B-cell-depleted T cells, or PBMCs supplied cDNA or gDNA.

A Seattle source enrolled patients during active infection and followed them longitudinally. The receptor was isolated from a man aged 50 to 59 with COVID-19, enrolled during active disease. The sequencing input was peripheral blood.

The CDR3 DNA reads TGTGCCAGTAGTATCTCCCACGCCGGCGGGGATACGCAGTATTTT. It encodes CASSISHAGGDTQYF. V and J are TRBV19 and TRBJ2-3; D perhaps matches TRBD2 (5 bases). With 3 bases removed from V and 6 bases from J, the gap between germline ends came to 16 bases. The germline CDR1 and CDR2 sequences are LNHDA and SQIVND (reference sequence). The CDR3 runs to 15 residues.